Sequencing of this T cell receptor (beta chain) was carried out in a study of blood T cell repertoires in COVID-19. Original processing methods: Reference gene primers were amplified, and this amplification served to estimate nucleated cell counts. This table comes from immunoSEQ multiplex PCR, and its TCRdb copy is limited to in-frame clones, with some not included. V, J and clone size derive from that table, while D and trimming were established from the DNA sequence. The table shows about 62,000 clones, with approximately 90% occurring only once. CDR1 is KGHSH and CDR2 is LQKENI in the germline V gene. Germline trimming cut 4 bases from V and 0 bases from J; bases unmatched to any gene: 12. This CDR3 has 17 amino acids.

The receptor was derived from a woman aged 60-75 years with COVID-19, enrolled during active disease. The specimen was peripheral blood. This chain uses TRBV18 with TRBJ2-7; 7 bases fit TRBD1. The DNA for the CDR3 is TGTGCCAGCTCACGAGGGACAGTTTTGCGAAGCTCCTACGAGCAGTACTTC. This translates into CASSRGTVLRSSYEQYF.